This TCR beta chain is from a study of blood T cell repertoires in COVID-19. Turning to the study itself: PBMCs, B-cell-depleted T cells, or T cells provided the cDNA or gDNA that made up the material.

The method was immunoSEQ multiplex PCR; TCRdb's version includes in-frame clones alone and lacks a portion of them. The table lists 300,000 to 400,000 clones, just over 85% of them singletons. Everyone who took part was 18 to 89 years old, and they came from 24 US areas. V dropped 0 bases and J dropped 5 bases, with 7 bases sitting between them. The germline V gene has CDR1 LNHNV and CDR2 YYDKDF (reference sequence). This CDR3 region has 13 residues. This TCR was sampled from a woman aged 40 to 50 with acute COVID-19. This chain connects TRBV15 to TRBJ2-5, with unresolved D. Source material: PBMCs or T cells enriched from blood (not recorded which). CDR3 protein: CATSRDPRETQYF. CDR3 DNA sequence: TGTGCCACCAGCAGAGATCCCCGGGAGACCCAGTACTTC.